Described below is a single T cell receptor beta chain sequence and its context. No antigen is known for it. The record originates from a study of T cell responses to AZD1222 COVID-19 vaccine. Study-wide points: Seropositivity was recorded at baseline in only 6 or 7 AZD1222 recipients. Spike-specific TCR breadth rose after two AZD1222 doses, and depth rose as well. The reported proportion of spike-specific TCRs targeting unmutated variant regions was nearly half.

CDR3 length equals 13 residues. V was cut by 5 bases and J by 1 base, with 8 bases left in between. In germline, CDR1 is SNHLY, CDR2 FYNNEI. Here immunoSEQ multiplex PCR was the method, and the copy in TCRdb shows in-frame clones only, minus some. The table shows 150,000 to 200,000 clones, with 90% to 95% occurring only once. The sequence derives from an adult who received the AZD1222 COVID-19 vaccine. The chain links TRBV2 to TRBJ1-1; D perhaps matches TRBD1 (5 bases). The source material was peripheral blood, sampled 28 days after the second AZD1222 dose. The CDR3 sequence: CASSPRGNTEAFF. CDR3 coding DNA: TGTGCCAGCAGTCCGAGGGGGAACACTGAAGCTTTCTTT. Based on the CDR3 plus reference TRBV2 and TRBJ1-1, the full variable domain is EPEVTQTPSHQVTQMGQEVILRCVPISNHLYFYWYRQILGQKVEFLVSFYNNEISEKSEIFDDQFSVERPDGSNFTLKIRSTKLEDSAMYFCASSPRGNTEAFFGQGTRLTVV.